Presented here are 11 T cell receptor beta chains from one specimen sequenced in a study of cytomegalovirus exposure and HLA in healthy donors. Both 60 Vbeta primers and 13 Jbeta primers went into the PCR. Some clones are missing from TCRdb's copy, which holds only in-frame ones; the method was immunoSEQ multiplex PCR. The sample shows approximately 160,000 clones, about 64% of them seen only once. Sequenced sample: PBMCs. The receptors here all came from a woman in her twenties or thirties in good health and CMV-seropositive.

V and J are TRBV10-3 and TRBJ1-3; D is possibly TRBD1 (6 bases). The CDR3 is 17 residues long. Germline V gene lookup returns CDR1 ENHRY and CDR2 SYGVKD. The ends were cut back, 0 bases at V and 0 bases at J, with 12 bases in the middle. The CDR3 DNA sequence: TGTGCCATCAGTGAGTCGGACAGTACCCTCTCTGGAAACACCATATATTTT. This sequence encodes CAISESDSTLSGNTIYF.

J is TRBJ1-4 and V is TRBV6-5; TRBD1 matches 8 bases. Germline CDR1 and CDR2: MNHEY and SVGAGI. The CDR3 spans 14 residues. V trimming: 4 bases; J trimming: 10 bases; junction bases outside the gene matches: 8. CDR3 sequence (DNA): TGTGCCAGCAGTTCCCAGACAGGGGAAGTAAAACTGTTTTTT. Amino acids: CASSSQTGEVKLFF.

The chain has TRBV30 and TRBJ1-5, with 7 positions matching TRBD1. V shed 0 bases and J 6 bases; nucleotides not matched to a gene: 2. Germline V gene lookup returns CDR1 GTSNPN and CDR2 SVGIG (reference sequence). This CDR3 comprises 13 residues. The CDR3 nucleotides are TGTGCCTGGAGTGTACAGGGGAGTCAGCCCCAGCATTTT. Its protein product is CAWSVQGSQPQHF.

V is TRBV5-4 and J is TRBJ2-7; D is possibly TRBD1 (5 bases). The length of the CDR3 is 14 residues. V lost 1 base and J lost 5, with 13 bases in between. Germline loops: CDR1 SGHNT, CDR2 YYREEE (reference sequence). The CDR3 DNA is TGTGCCAGCAGCTTGCTTCAGGGTACCCACGAGCAGTACTTC. This sequence encodes CASSLLQGTHEQYF.

This clone was detected only once. The CDR3 DNA is TGCGCCAGCAGCTTGGCCGTTGGAGGAGGCACAGATACGCAGTATTTT. Residues: CASSLAVGGGTDTQYF. The chain employs TRBV5-1 and TRBJ2-3; D might be TRBD2 (5 bases). The V and J ends lost 0 bases and 1 base respectively, with 12 bases between them. This CDR3 is built from 16 residues. CDR1 and CDR2 (germline): SGHRS, YFSETQ. Together with reference TRBV5-1 and TRBJ2-3, the CDR3 gives the full variable domain: KAGVTQTPRYLIKTRGQQVTLSCSPISGHRSVSWYQQTPGQGLQFLFEYFSETQRNKGNFPGRFSGRQFSNSRSEMNVSTLELGDSALYLCASSLAVGGGTDTQYFGPGTRLTVL.

The chain joins TRBV5-1 to TRBJ1-4; a weak D match, TRBD1 (6 bases). The CDR3 runs 15 residues. V lost 0 bases and J 5 bases, leaving 11 bases between the germline ends. Looked up from germline, CDR1 is SGHRS and CDR2 is YFSETQ. CDR3 region: CASSLGRDTNEKLFF. CDR3 DNA: TGCGCCAGCAGCTTGGGAAGGGACACCAATGAAAAACTGTTTTTT. The full variable domain, its missing parts supplied by reference TRBV5-1 and TRBJ1-4, is KAGVTQTPRYLIKTRGQQVTLSCSPISGHRSVSWYQQTPGQGLQFLFEYFSETQRNKGNFPGRFSGRQFSNSRSEMNVSTLELGDSALYLCASSLGRDTNEKLFFGSGTQLSVL.

V and J are TRBV18 and TRBJ2-7; TRBD2 aligns across 7 bases. CDR1 is KGHSH and CDR2 is LQKENI in the germline V gene. This CDR3 comprises 15 residues. V lost 0 bases, J lost 3 bases, and 5 bases stayed unmatched. Written as DNA, the CDR3 is TGTGCCAGCTCACCACCGCCCCGGGAGGTCTACGAGCAGTACTTC. It is translated as CASSPPPREVYEQYF.

Only a few counts were recorded for this clone. This chain joins TRBV5-1 and TRBJ2-1; no definite D call. There are 14 residues in the CDR3. Trimming stripped 0 bases from V and 4 bases from J, with 8 bases between. Germline CDR1 SGHRS, CDR2 YFSETQ. The CDR3 is CASSLESGYNEQFF. DNA for the CDR3: TGCGCCAGCAGCTTGGAGTCCGGTTACAATGAGCAGTTCTTC.

The chain uses TRBV25-1 and TRBJ1-2; no clear D. CDR3 size: 11 residues. Germline V gives CDR1 MGHDK, CDR2 SYGVNS. Between the trimmed V and J ends, which lost 6 bases and 6 bases, there was a span of 8 bases. CDR3: CASREGNGYTF. The CDR3 region has the DNA TGTGCCAGCAGGGAGGGTAATGGCTACACCTTC.

This clone was detected a few times. The V and J genes are TRBV2 and TRBJ2-7, with TRBD1 identical over 7 bases. This CDR3 comprises 12 residues. J lost 5 bases, V lost 6 bases, and 4 bases had no gene match. Germline CDR1 is SNHLY and CDR2 is FYNNEI. For the CDR3, the DNA is TGTGCCAGCAGCAGGGGGTTCGACGAGCAGTACTTC. It specifies CASSRGFDEQYF.

This clone was recorded a few times. The gene calls are TRBV4-1 and TRBJ1-1, with D uncertain. V was clipped by 1 base and J by 7 bases, with 16 bases between them. Germline loops: CDR1 MGHRA, CDR2 YSYEKL. CDR3 length: 15 residues. The CDR3 nucleotides are TGCGCCAGCAGCCAAGTAAGGCAGCGAGACCATGAAGCTTTCTTT. Translation: CASSQVRQRDHEAFF.